These 11 T cell receptor beta chains were sequenced from one sample in a study of T cells after somatic rescue of genetic block. Here immunoSEQ multiplex PCR was the method, and the copy in TCRdb shows in-frame clones only, minus some. The table has over 95,000 clones, just over 90% seen once. Sequencing was done on a sample of peripheral blood mononuclear cells (PBMCs). These receptors were obtained from a woman between 18 and 30 years old.

This clone was picked up one time. The genes are TRBV6-5 and TRBJ1-1; a possible D gene is TRBD1 (6 bases). CDR3 length: 14 residues. CDR1 and CDR2 from the germline V gene are MNHEY and SVGAGI. Between the trimmed V and J ends, which lost 2 bases and 1 base, there was a span of 8 bases. The CDR3 region is CASSYEDRNTEAFF. The CDR3 DNA follows: TGTGCCAGCAGTTACGAGGACAGGAACACTGAAGCTTTCTTT.

This clone was recorded a few times. J is TRBJ2-7 and V is TRBV19, with TRBD1 as a possible D gene (6 bases). Trimming shortened V by 6 bases and J by 1 base, and 10 bases separated the two germline ends. Germline CDR1 is LNHDA and CDR2 is SQIVND (reference sequence). The CDR3 covers 13 residues. CDR3 DNA sequence: TGTGCCAGTAGCCGGGACAATTCCTACGAGCAGTACTTC. Translated, it gives CASSRDNSYEQYF.

The J gene is TRBJ2-7, the V gene TRBV7-9; 8 bases agree with TRBD1. Germline values: CDR1 SEHNR, CDR2 FQNEAQ (reference sequence). The CDR3 is 14 amino acids. With V trimmed by 5 bases and J by 6 bases, 9 bases remained unmatched. Written as DNA, the CDR3 is TGTGCCAGCAGCCCACAGGGGGAGGCAGGCGAGCAGTACTTC. Protein sequence: CASSPQGEAGEQYF.

V usage is TRBV6-1 and J usage is TRBJ2-1; 11 bases are shared with TRBD2. There are 14 residues in the CDR3. Germline CDR1 is MNHNS and CDR2 is SASEGT. After removal of 6 bases from V and 8 bases from J, the junction contained 6 bases not matched to a gene. In nucleotides, the CDR3 is TGTGCCAGCAGCTTAGCGGGGGGGCCCGATGAGCAGTTCTTC. This sequence encodes CASSLAGGPDEQFF.

In this sample, this clone turned up a few times. The chain joins TRBV7-2 to TRBJ1-2, with TRBD1 matching 7 bases. The junction had 4 bases not matched to a gene; V was cut back by 5 bases and J by 1 base. The CDR3 contains 14 residues. The germline V gene encodes CDR1 SGHTA and CDR2 FQGNSA. CDR3 region: CASSPGTVNYGYTF. CDR3 nucleotides: TGTGCCAGCAGCCCCGGGACAGTTAACTATGGCTACACCTTC.

CDR3 nucleotide sequence: TGCGCCAGCAGCCAACTAGCGGGGGGCTTATACCAAGAGACCCAGTACTTC. Translated: CASSQLAGGLYQETQYF. The chain recombines TRBV4-3 with TRBJ2-5; 11 bases align to TRBD2. The trim removed 2 bases at V and 0 bases at J, leaving 5 bases unmatched. The CDR3 runs 17 residues. CDR1 is LGHNA and CDR2 is YSLEER in the germline V gene.

The V call is TRBV5-1, the J call TRBJ1-5; D is ambiguous. V lost 4 bases and J 3 bases, leaving 14 bases between the germline ends. There are 15 residues in the CDR3. Germline V CDR1 and CDR2: SGHRS, YFSETQ. CDR3 DNA: TGCGCCAGCAGCCGAGGACGGAGCCTCAATCAGCCCCAGCATTTT. Encoded protein: CASSRGRSLNQPQHF.

This chain connects TRBV13 to TRBJ2-7, with 11 positions matching TRBD1. CDR1 is PRHDT, CDR2 FYEKMQ, per germline (reference sequence). The CDR3 spans 14 residues. Losses at the gene ends were 1 base for V and 6 bases for J; bases not matched to a gene: 2. The CDR3 loop reads CASSLEGTGGEQYF. CDR3 in DNA: TGTGCCAGCAGCTTAGAAGGGACAGGGGGCGAGCAGTACTTC.

This clone came up once. At the DNA level, this CDR3 is encoded by other sequences in the same sample as well. V and J are TRBV4-3 and TRBJ1-5, with TRBD1 matching 8 bases. From germline, CDR1 is LGHNA and CDR2 YSLEER. CDR3 length: 15 amino acids. Trimming at V came to 1 base and at J to 1 base, leaving 0 bases not matched to a gene. This chain's CDR3 is CASSQGQGSNQPQHF. CDR3 bases: TGCGCCAGCAGCCAAGGACAGGGGAGCAATCAGCCCCAGCATTTT.

The V call is TRBV30, the J call TRBJ1-6, with D unclear. V was pared by 0 bases and J by 0 bases, with 12 bases between. This CDR3 contains 17 residues. CDR1 and CDR2 from the germline V gene are GTSNPN and SVGIG (reference sequence). For the CDR3, the DNA is TGTGCCTGGAGTGTATCCAGCCGAAGCTCCTATAATTCACCCCTCCACTTT. Residues: CAWSVSSRSSYNSPLHF.

This chain links TRBV7-9 with TRBJ1-2; D might be TRBD1 (5 bases). Germline V gene sequence: CDR1 SEHNR, CDR2 FQNEAQ (reference sequence). The V end was cut by 2 bases, the J end by 2 bases, with 12 bases between. This CDR3 has 15 amino acids. CDR3 nucleotide sequence: TGTGCCAGCAGCTTAAGGGGTGACAGCAACTATGGCTACACCTTC. This codes for CASSLRGDSNYGYTF. The whole variable domain, filled in from reference TRBV7-9 and TRBJ1-2, reads DTGVSQNPRHKITKRGQNVTFRCDPISEHNRLYWYRQTLGQGPEFLTYFQNEAQLEKSRLLSDRFSAERPKGSFSTLEIQRTEQGDSAMYLCASSLRGDSNYGYTFGSGTRLTVV.